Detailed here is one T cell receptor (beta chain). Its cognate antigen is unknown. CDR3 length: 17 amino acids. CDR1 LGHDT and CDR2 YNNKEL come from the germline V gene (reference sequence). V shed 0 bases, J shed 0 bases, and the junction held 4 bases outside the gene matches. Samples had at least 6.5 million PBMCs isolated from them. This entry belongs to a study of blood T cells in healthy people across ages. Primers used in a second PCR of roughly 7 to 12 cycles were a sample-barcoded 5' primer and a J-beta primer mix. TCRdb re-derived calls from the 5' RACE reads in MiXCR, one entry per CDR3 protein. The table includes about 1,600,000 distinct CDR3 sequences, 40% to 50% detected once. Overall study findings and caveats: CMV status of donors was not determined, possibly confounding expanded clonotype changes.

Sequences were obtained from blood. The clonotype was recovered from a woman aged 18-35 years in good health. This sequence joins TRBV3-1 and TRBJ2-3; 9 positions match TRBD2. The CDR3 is CASSQDPAGGSTDTQYF. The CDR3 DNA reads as TGTGCCAGCAGCCAAGATCCAGCGGGAGGCAGCACAGATACGCAGTATTTT.